This TCR beta chain stems from a study of cytomegalovirus exposure and HLA in healthy donors. CDR3 length: 15 residues. V was pared by 3 bases and J by 1 base, with 12 bases between. The germline V gene encodes CDR1 MGHRA and CDR2 YSYEKL. This PCR relied on a set of 60 Vbeta primers and 13 Jbeta primers. Generated by immunoSEQ multiplex PCR, the TCRdb table keeps only in-frame clones and is missing some. The specimen's table records 200,000 or so clones. The chain has TRBV4-1 and TRBJ2-5; D not resolved. The sample consisted of PBMCs. The clonotype comes from a boy aged 5-17 years in good health and CMV-seronegative. The CDR3 loop is CASSQVDGPQETQYF. CDR3 bases: TGCGCCAGCAGCCAGGTCGATGGCCCCCAAGAGACCCAGTACTTC.